The 10 T cell receptor beta chains below all came from one sample that was sequenced in a study of radiation and T cells in renal cell carcinoma. Described time point: blood 2 weeks post-SBRT. Treatment specified: 15 Gy SBRT to primary tumor, nephrectomy 4 weeks later. Assay: immunoSEQ multiplex PCR; the TCRdb copy retains only in-frame clones and omits some. The sample lists over 60,000 clones, roughly 72% occurring once. Sample: blood, taken from a patient whose treatment included radiotherapy and nephrectomy. These TCRs come from a man in his sixties with renal cell carcinoma.

This clone was observed a handful of times. V is TRBV18 and J is TRBJ1-5, with D possibly matching TRBD1 (5 bases). The germline V gene encodes CDR1 KGHSH and CDR2 LQKENI. The CDR3 is made up of 14 amino acids. The germline V and J ends were trimmed by 5 bases and 5 bases, with 13 bases remaining between them. CDR3 region: CASSAQGEDQPQHF. CDR3 DNA: TGTGCCAGCTCAGCGCAGGGTGAGGATCAGCCCCAGCATTTT.

V gene TRBV11-3 combines with J gene TRBJ2-2, with a possible D match to TRBD2 (6 bases). Germline V gene lookup returns CDR1 SGHNT and CDR2 YENEEA. V lost 3 bases and J 1 base, leaving 9 bases between the germline ends. The CDR3 extends over 15 amino acids. CDR3 protein: CASSLSGLNTGELFF. CDR3 DNA: TGTGCCAGCAGCTTGAGCGGGCTGAACACCGGGGAGCTGTTTTTT.

V usage is TRBV11-2 and J usage is TRBJ1-4; a weak D match, TRBD1 (5 bases). Germline V gene lookup returns CDR1 SGHAT and CDR2 FQNNGV. The V and J ends lost 6 bases and 0 bases respectively, with 11 bases between them. The length of the CDR3 is 15 residues. The CDR3 bases are TGTGCCAGCAGGACAGACCTAGCAACTAATGAAAAACTGTTTTTT. This encodes CASRTDLATNEKLFF.

The CDR3 sequence: CAWNTQGAQPQHF. In DNA, the CDR3 is TGTGCCTGGAATACACAGGGGGCTCAGCCCCAGCATTTT. This rearrangement joins TRBV30 to TRBJ1-5; 9 positions agree with TRBD1. From germline, CDR1 is GTSNPN and CDR2 SVGIG (reference sequence). After removal of 4 bases from V and 6 bases from J, the junction contained 4 bases not matched to a gene. The CDR3 is 13 residues long.

The chain combines TRBV9 with TRBJ2-7; 8 bases agree with TRBD2. This CDR3 contains 15 residues. Trimming removed 3 bases from V and 0 bases from J; junction bases left unmatched: 5. Per the germline V gene, CDR1 is SGDLS and CDR2 is YYNGEE. The CDR3 loop reads CASSAEAGASYEQYF. As DNA, the CDR3 is TGTGCCAGCAGCGCGGAAGCGGGGGCCTCCTACGAGCAGTACTTC.

The chain couples TRBV30 to TRBJ2-3; no firm D call. The V gene's germline CDR1 is GTSNPN and CDR2 SVGIG (reference sequence). The CDR3 has 13 amino acids. V was trimmed by 3 bases and J by 2 bases, leaving 9 bases between them. The CDR3 spells CAWSALLTDTQYF. The CDR3 nucleotides are TGTGCCTGGAGCGCTTTACTCACAGATACGCAGTATTTT.

The V gene is TRBV5-4, the J gene TRBJ1-1; D call uncertain. Germline-derived CDR1 and CDR2 are SGHNT and YYREEE (reference sequence). This CDR3 spans 15 amino acids. V was cut by 1 base and J by 5 bases, with 15 bases left in between. As DNA, the CDR3 is TGTGCCAGCAGCTTGAAGGGCACTCAAGGGACTGAAGCTTTCTTT. This encodes CASSLKGTQGTEAFF.

J is TRBJ1-2 and V is TRBV6-6; no firm D call. CDR1 and CDR2 (germline): MNHNY, SVGAGI (reference sequence). The CDR3 extends over 14 amino acids. V was trimmed by 0 bases and J by 4 bases, leaving 9 bases between them. CDR3 nucleotides: TGTGCCAGCAGTTACTCGTCGCCGGGCTATGGCTACACCTTC. Translation: CASSYSSPGYGYTF.

This chain uses TRBV7-2 with TRBJ2-1, with 8 bases fitting TRBD2. Germline CDR1 SGHTA, CDR2 FQGNSA. The trim removed 4 bases at V and 8 bases at J, leaving 10 bases unmatched. The CDR3 runs 15 residues. The CDR3 region is CASSYPGLVGHEQFF. As DNA, the CDR3 is TGTGCCAGCAGCTATCCGGGACTAGTGGGACATGAGCAGTTCTTC.

V and J are TRBV4-1 and TRBJ1-1; the D is unclear. The germline V and J ends were trimmed by 1 base and 2 bases, with 17 bases remaining between them. Per germline, CDR1 MGHRA and CDR2 YSYEKL. This CDR3 spans 17 amino acids. The CDR3 loop is CASSQGAVLAVNTEAFF. CDR3 nucleotide sequence: TGCGCCAGCAGCCAAGGCGCCGTTCTGGCTGTAAACACTGAAGCTTTCTTT.